Shown below are 17 T cell receptor beta chains from a single sample sequenced in a study of shared clonotypes between healthy human individuals (dated by TCRdb to about 2020). The library was made by the immunoSEQ multiplex PCR assay. TCRdb took this table from immuneACCESS and kept in-frame rearrangements with V and J called. Such tables lack part of the clones; where checked against another copy, unresolved V genes explain under half of the gap, and the rest is unexplained. This sample has under 600,000 clones in its table, and more than 95% of those were observed once. The ten largest clones capture approximately 0.33% of the sample. CD8 naive samples were CD45RO-negative cells positively selected for CCR7, giving a CD45RA+CCR7+ population that excluded TemRA cells. Sequenced: naive CD8+ T cells sorted from blood. The sample's cell subset or site label is to be understood as: CD45RA+CCR7+. The receptors shown here come from a man aged 30 to 39 in good health.

The V call is TRBV5-6, the J call TRBJ1-5; possibly TRBD1 for D (5 bases). There are 16 residues in the CDR3. Trimming left V 1 base short and J 1 base short, with 12 bases between. Per the germline V gene, CDR1 is SGHDT and CDR2 is YYEEEE. CDR3 region: CASSLWGQLSNQPQHF. CDR3 nucleotide sequence: TGTGCCAGCAGCTTGTGGGGCCAGTTAAGCAATCAGCCCCAGCATTTT.

V gene TRBV28 combines with J gene TRBJ2-5, with D uncertain. V lost 9 bases, J lost 2 bases, and 13 bases lay in between. Germline lookup yields CDR1 MDHEN and CDR2 SYDVKM. This CDR3 is built from 13 residues. CDR3 DNA sequence: TGTGCCAGTTCTCTGCGGTTACAAGAGACCCAGTACTTC. Amino acids: CASSLRLQETQYF.

The sample holds one count of this clone. This chain links TRBV9 with TRBJ1-5, with 8 bases lining up with TRBD1. The trim removed 4 bases at V and 2 bases at J, leaving 2 bases unmatched. CDR3 length equals 14 residues. Germline loops: CDR1 SGDLS, CDR2 YYNGEE. The CDR3, as DNA: TGTGCCAGCAGCCAGACAGGGGGCAATCAGCCCCAGCATTTT. Amino acids: CASSQTGGNQPQHF.

The CDR3 sequence is CSAPGIYGYTF. DNA of the CDR3: TGCAGTGCGCCAGGGATCTATGGCTACACCTTC. The rearrangement joins TRBV20-1 to TRBJ1-2; tentatively, D is TRBD1 (5 bases). This CDR3 comprises 11 residues. CDR1 is DFQATT and CDR2 is SNEGSKA in the germline V gene (reference sequence). With 6 bases removed from V and 4 bases from J, the gap between germline ends came to 9 bases.

The rearrangement links TRBV9 to TRBJ2-2; D assignment may be TRBD1 or TRBD2 (6 bases each). The CDR3 extends over 15 amino acids. Germline lookup yields CDR1 SGDLS and CDR2 YYNGEE. V lost 3 bases, J lost 1 base, and 10 bases lay in between. CDR3 loop: CASSGGGGNTGELFF. CDR3 nucleotide sequence: TGTGCCAGCAGCGGAGGGGGAGGGAACACCGGGGAGCTGTTTTTT.

The CDR3 is CASRETSGNYEQYF. In nucleotides, the CDR3 is TGCGCCAGCAGAGAGACTAGCGGAAACTACGAGCAGTACTTC. J is TRBJ2-7 and V is TRBV10-2; 9 nucleotides align to TRBD2. V lost 6 bases and J lost 3; bases outside the gene matches: 6. Germline CDR1 reads WSHSY; CDR2 reads SAAADI. There are 14 residues in the CDR3.

The chain links TRBV28 to TRBJ2-3; the D gene is possibly TRBD1 (6 bases). The CDR3 is 16 amino acids. V lost 5 bases and J 4 bases, leaving 19 bases between the germline ends. CDR1 is MDHEN, CDR2 SYDVKM, per germline. The CDR3 DNA reads TGTGCCAGCAGTCTGACTATGGGGGCAGGGGCAGATACGCAGTATTTT. This gives the protein CASSLTMGAGADTQYF.

The J gene is TRBJ2-1, the V gene TRBV9, with D uncertain. The CDR3 length is 12 residues. CDR1 SGDLS and CDR2 YYNGEE come from the germline V gene. Trimming shortened V by 3 bases and J by 9 bases, and 10 bases separated the two germline ends. CDR3 coding DNA: TGTGCCAGCAGCGGCATGAGATTTGAGCAGTTCTTC. Translation gives CASSGMRFEQFF.

The chain carries TRBV27 and TRBJ2-1; TRBD1 matches at 9 bases. The ends lost 6 bases at V and 4 bases at J; junction bases unmatched: 7. The CDR3 has 15 residues. From germline, CDR1 is MNHEY and CDR2 SMNVEV (reference sequence). This chain's CDR3 is CASRPMGQGYNEQFF. The DNA of the CDR3 is TGTGCCAGCAGACCAATGGGACAGGGATACAATGAGCAGTTCTTC.

The chain recombines TRBV7-9 with TRBJ2-2, with 9 bases that match TRBD1. The J segment lost 6 bases and the V segment lost 5 bases, leaving 10 bases of the junction unmatched. CDR3 size: 16 residues. CDR1 is SEHNR and CDR2 is FQNEAQ in the germline V gene (reference sequence). The DNA for the CDR3 is TGTGCCAGCAGCGGGGACAGGGAAGGTTATCCCGGGGAGCTGTTTTTT. It encodes CASSGDREGYPGELFF.

The V call is TRBV9, the J call TRBJ2-7, with TRBD2 matching over 7 bases. The germline V gene has CDR1 SGDLS and CDR2 YYNGEE. J lost 6 bases, V lost 7 bases, and 7 bases had no gene match. CDR3 size: 12 residues. CDR3 DNA sequence: TGTGCCAGCTCGGGGAGGGAGGGCGAGCAGTACTTC. Encoded protein: CASSGREGEQYF.

CDR3 residues: CASSLSGSVYEQYF. CDR3 nucleotide sequence: TGCGCCAGCAGCCTTAGCGGGAGTGTCTACGAGCAGTACTTC. V gene TRBV10-2 combines with J gene TRBJ2-7; 9 nucleotides align to TRBD2. This CDR3 spans 14 amino acids. The ends lost 6 bases at V and 3 bases at J; junction bases unmatched: 6. Per germline, CDR1 WSHSY and CDR2 SAAADI.

The V gene is TRBV5-1, the J gene TRBJ2-1, with 8 bases lining up with TRBD1. Germline assignment: CDR1 SGHRS and CDR2 YFSETQ. CDR3 length: 15 amino acids. V shed 4 bases and J 4 bases; nucleotides not matched to a gene: 7. The CDR3 DNA sequence: TGCGCCAGCAGCGCCAGACAGGGGATATACAATGAGCAGTTCTTC. Encoded protein: CASSARQGIYNEQFF.

The chain joins TRBV7-6 to TRBJ2-7; D possibly uses TRBD1 or TRBD2 (5 bases each). Germline CDR1 is SGHVS and CDR2 is FNYEAQ. Deletions cut 3 bases from V and 6 bases from J, with 21 bases between. This CDR3 is built from 16 residues. Written as DNA, the CDR3 is TGTGCCAGCAGCTTGTATGAACGGGGCCCGGGTCGCGAGCAGTACTTC. Translated, it gives CASSLYERGPGREQYF.

The chain has TRBV10-2 and TRBJ2-1; the D gene is possibly TRBD2 (6 bases). Trimming stripped 4 bases from V and 4 bases from J, with 14 bases between. CDR3 length: 15 amino acids. Per the germline V gene, CDR1 is WSHSY and CDR2 is SAAADI. CDR3 loop: CASSVVSGFYNEQFF. In nucleotides, the CDR3 is TGCGCCAGCAGTGTTGTTAGCGGTTTTTACAATGAGCAGTTCTTC.

On this clone itself: Other DNA sequences in the sample encode the same CDR3. The chain employs TRBV6-5 and TRBJ2-1; D is uncertain. CDR1 and CDR2 (germline): MNHEY, SVGAGI. Deletions cut 6 bases from V and 7 bases from J, with 7 bases between. The CDR3 has 11 amino acids. The CDR3 spells CASSPGNEQFF. CDR3 nucleotide sequence: TGTGCCAGCAGCCCTGGAAATGAGCAGTTCTTC.

The J gene is TRBJ2-1, the V gene TRBV2, with D maybe TRBD1 (5 bases). The V gene lost 0 bases and the J gene lost 7 bases, with 10 bases spanning the gap. The germline CDR1 and CDR2 sequences are SNHLY and FYNNEI. This CDR3 comprises 14 residues. The CDR3 coding sequence is TGTGCCAGCAGTGAAGCAAATAACAGGAATGAGCAGTTCTTC. The encoded protein is CASSEANNRNEQFF.